This TCR beta chain was retrieved from a study of technical replicates of blood from several donors. Assay: immunoSEQ multiplex PCR; the TCRdb copy retains only in-frame clones and omits some. The sample lists about 100,000 clones; approximately 95% were seen once. Material: T cells isolated from PBMCs. The sequence derives from a human donor in good health.

Here the CDR3 reads CASSPLRGSATEAFF. The CDR3 DNA is TGTGCCAGTAGTCCCTTGCGGGGGTCGGCCACTGAAGCTTTCTTT. V and J are TRBV19 and TRBJ1-1; D is possibly TRBD1 (5 bases). V was trimmed by 5 bases and J by 4 bases, leaving 17 bases between them. The CDR3 spans 15 residues. Germline CDR1 and CDR2: LNHDA and SQIVND (reference sequence).